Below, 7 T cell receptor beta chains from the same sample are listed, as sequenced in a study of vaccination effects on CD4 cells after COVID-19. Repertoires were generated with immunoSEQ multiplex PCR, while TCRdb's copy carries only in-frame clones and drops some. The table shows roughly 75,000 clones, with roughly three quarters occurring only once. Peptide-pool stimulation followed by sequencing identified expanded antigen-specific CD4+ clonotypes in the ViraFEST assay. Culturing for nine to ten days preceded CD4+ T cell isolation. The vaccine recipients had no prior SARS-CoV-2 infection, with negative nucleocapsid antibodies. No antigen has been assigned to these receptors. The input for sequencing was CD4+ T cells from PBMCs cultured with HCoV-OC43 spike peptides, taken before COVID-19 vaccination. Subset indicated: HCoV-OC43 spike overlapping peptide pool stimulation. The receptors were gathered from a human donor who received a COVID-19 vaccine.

The CDR3 region is CASSDYHSSSYNEQFF. CDR3 in DNA: TGTGCCAGCAGCGACTATCATTCAAGCTCCTACAATGAGCAGTTCTTC. This chain joins TRBV9 and TRBJ2-1, with D unclear. Per the germline V gene, CDR1 is SGDLS and CDR2 is YYNGEE. The V and J ends lost 3 bases and 0 bases respectively, with 13 bases between them. This CDR3 comprises 16 residues.

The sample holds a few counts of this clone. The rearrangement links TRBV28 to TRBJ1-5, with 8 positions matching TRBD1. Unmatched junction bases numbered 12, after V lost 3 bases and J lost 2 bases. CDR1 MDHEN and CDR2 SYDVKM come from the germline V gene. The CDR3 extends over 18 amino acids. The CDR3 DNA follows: TGTGCCAGCAGTTTCCGGACAGGGCTGGGTTGGGGCAATCAGCCCCAGCATTTT. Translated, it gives CASSFRTGLGWGNQPQHF.

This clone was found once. The CDR3 reads CASSFTGGGNEQFF. CDR3 in DNA: TGTGCCAGCAGCTTTACAGGGGGAGGAAATGAGCAGTTCTTC. The chain links TRBV7-2 to TRBJ2-1; 8 nucleotides agree with TRBD1. The V gene's germline CDR1 is SGHTA and CDR2 FQGNSA. The CDR3 contains 14 residues. V shed 3 bases and J 7 bases; nucleotides not matched to a gene: 5.

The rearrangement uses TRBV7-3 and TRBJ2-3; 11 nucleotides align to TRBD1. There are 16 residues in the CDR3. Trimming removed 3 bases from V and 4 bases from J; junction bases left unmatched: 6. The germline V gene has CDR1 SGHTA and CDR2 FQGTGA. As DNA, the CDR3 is TGTGCCAGCAGCTTGGGACAGGGGGTTTACGCAGATACGCAGTATTTT. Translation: CASSLGQGVYADTQYF.

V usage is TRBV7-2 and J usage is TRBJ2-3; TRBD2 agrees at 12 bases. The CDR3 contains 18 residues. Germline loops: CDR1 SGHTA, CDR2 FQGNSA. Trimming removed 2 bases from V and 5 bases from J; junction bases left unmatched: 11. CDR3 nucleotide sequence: TGTGCCAGCAGCTTAATAAGACTAGCGGGGGCCGGGGGAGATACGCAGTATTTT. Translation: CASSLIRLAGAGGDTQYF.

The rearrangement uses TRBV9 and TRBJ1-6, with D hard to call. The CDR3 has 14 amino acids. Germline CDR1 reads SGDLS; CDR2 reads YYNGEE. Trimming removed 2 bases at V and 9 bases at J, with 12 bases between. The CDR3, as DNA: TGTGCCAGCAGCGTTGACTCCAGAGGTTCACCCCTCCACTTT. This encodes CASSVDSRGSPLHF.

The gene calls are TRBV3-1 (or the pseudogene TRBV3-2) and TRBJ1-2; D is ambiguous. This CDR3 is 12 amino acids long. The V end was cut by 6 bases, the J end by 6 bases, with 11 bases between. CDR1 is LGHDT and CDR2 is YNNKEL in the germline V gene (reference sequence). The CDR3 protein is CASSQRSNGYTF. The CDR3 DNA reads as TGTGCCAGCAGTCAACGGTCCAATGGCTACACCTTC.